The present entry profiles one T cell receptor (beta chain) with its context. Measured with immunoSEQ multiplex PCR; TCRdb has only the in-frame clones, and not every one. Among roughly 560,000 clones listed, 75% to 85% were seen once. CDR3 length: 13 residues. CDR1 MNHEY and CDR2 SVGAGI come from the germline V gene. Trimming shortened V by 5 bases and J by 4 bases, and 11 bases separated the two germline ends. This entry is derived from a study of shared T cell receptors in the human thymus. A further study also used this sample, focusing on human thymus T cells. That report adds: The source of the thymus tissue was resections taken during corrective heart surgery. There appeared to be biased usage of V and J genes in thymic and blood repertoires. Related research found strongly overlapping thymic repertoires in unrelated individuals.

The clonotype was recovered from a boy less than two years old with a congenital heart defect. The rearrangement uses TRBV6-5 and TRBJ1-1; the D is unclear. The sample comprised thymocytes. The CDR3 nucleotides read TGTGCCAGCAGTATCCGTTTCGGCACTGAAGCTTTCTTT. Translation: CASSIRFGTEAFF.